The clone carrying this T cell receptor beta chain occurred once. V was clipped by 3 bases and J by 9 bases; unmatched bases: 14. CDR1 and CDR2 from the germline V gene are SGHNT and YYREEE (reference sequence). The CDR3 covers 16 residues. The data belong to a study of control samples from healthy donors and cancer patients. The data were produced by immunoSEQ multiplex PCR, yet TCRdb's version contains in-frame clones alone and is incomplete. In the table there are approximately 140,000 clones, approximately 89% of which are singletons. The gene calls are TRBV5-4 and TRBJ2-1; 8 nucleotides align to TRBD2. Sequences were obtained from PBMCs. This TCR derives from a man between 45 and 60 years old with head and neck cancer. The CDR3 DNA is TGTGCCAGCAGCTCGGGAATAGCGGGGAGGGATGGTGAGCAGTTCTTC. Amino acid sequence: CASSSGIAGRDGEQFF.